One T cell receptor beta chain is described in this entry. There is no known antigen for this receptor. No quality values exist for individual bases; no much larger clone is one base distant. From a lookup of the germline V gene, CDR1 and CDR2 are SGHRS and YFSETQ. The CDR3 contains 16 residues, cysteine and phenylalanine counted. Of all the DNA, just the CDR3 is kept, 48 bases in frame from base 1. Trimming takes 3 bases off V and 6 bases off J; junction bases not matched to a gene: 8. The record originates from a study of blood T cell repertoires in COVID-19 (dated by TCRdb to 2020 to 2022). Study-level background: Samples covering the acute and convalescent phases of COVID-19 were provided by collaborators in the United States, Italy and Spain. The dataset comprised deeply sampled blood TCRbeta repertoires from subjects exposed to, actively infected with, or recovered from COVID-19. A de-identified subject ID, COVID-19 status, age in years and sex were almost always included in the sample metadata. Where available, HLA class I and class II types were taken from metadata supplied by the sample provider and were not determined by assay-based typing. The prospective study material was composed of cDNA or gDNA derived from T cells, B-cell-depleted T cells, or PBMCs. A freely available public database, intended as a resource for researchers studying the immune response to SARS-CoV-2, is where the repertoires were released. The samples were drawn from the first 160 participants of the ongoing ImmuneRACE study and from under 1,500 subjects provided by 6 global collaborators.

Findings and caveats that apply to the study as a whole: Clinical and demographic metadata were provided uncurated, with the amount varying by source and participant.

TCRbeta CDR3 regions were amplified from genomic DNA by means of the immunoSEQ Assay, a bias-controlled multiplex PCR. The paper's processing steps were these. Within the assay, amplification of reference gene primers was used to estimate how many nucleated cells each sample contained. To quantify the absolute abundance of each unique TCRbeta CDR3 rearrangement, sequence reads were collapsed and filtered. For each sample, productive Simpson clonality was calculated by taking the square root of Simpson's diversity index across productive rearrangements. This is the immuneACCESS table as TCRdb keeps it, with only in-frame sequences that have V and J called. A part of the clones is gone; compared with another copy, unresolved V genes explain less than half, and the rest is unexplained. V and J calls and clone size are those listed in that table; D and trimming were worked out from the DNA. The sample records roughly 200,000 clones, 80% to 90% of which are singletons. Clones ranked in the top ten supply over 2.5% of the sample.

The collaborating institutions used their own protocols to collect whole blood in K2EDTA tubes. Collaborator samples were shipped for TCRbeta analysis as frozen whole blood, isolated PBMCs, or DNA extracted from either sample type. The sample consisted of peripheral blood. The chain is encoded by TRBV5-1 joined to TRBJ2-1; the central 11 bases match TRBD2. This clonotype was sampled from a man aged 60 to 75 with acute or convalescent COVID-19. CDR3 reads: CASSSNVAGGGNEQFF. The DNA sequence is as follows: TGCGCCAGCAGCTCGAACGTAGCGGGAGGGGGCAATGAGCAGTTCTTC.